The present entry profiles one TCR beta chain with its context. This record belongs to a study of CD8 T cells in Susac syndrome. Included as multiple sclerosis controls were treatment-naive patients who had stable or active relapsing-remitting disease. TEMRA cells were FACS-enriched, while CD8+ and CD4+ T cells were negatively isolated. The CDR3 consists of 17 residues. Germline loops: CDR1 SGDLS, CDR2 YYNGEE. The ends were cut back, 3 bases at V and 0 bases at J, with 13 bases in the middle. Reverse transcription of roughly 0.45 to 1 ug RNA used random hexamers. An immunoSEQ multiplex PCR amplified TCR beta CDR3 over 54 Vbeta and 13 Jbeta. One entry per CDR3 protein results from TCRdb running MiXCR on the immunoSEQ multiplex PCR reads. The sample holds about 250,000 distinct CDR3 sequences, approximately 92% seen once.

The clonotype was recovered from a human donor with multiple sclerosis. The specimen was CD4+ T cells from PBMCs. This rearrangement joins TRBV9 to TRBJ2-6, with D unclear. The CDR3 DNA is TGTGCCAGCAGCGGAAGCTTACGGGCCTCTGGGGCCAACGTCCTGACTTTC. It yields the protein CASSGSLRASGANVLTF.